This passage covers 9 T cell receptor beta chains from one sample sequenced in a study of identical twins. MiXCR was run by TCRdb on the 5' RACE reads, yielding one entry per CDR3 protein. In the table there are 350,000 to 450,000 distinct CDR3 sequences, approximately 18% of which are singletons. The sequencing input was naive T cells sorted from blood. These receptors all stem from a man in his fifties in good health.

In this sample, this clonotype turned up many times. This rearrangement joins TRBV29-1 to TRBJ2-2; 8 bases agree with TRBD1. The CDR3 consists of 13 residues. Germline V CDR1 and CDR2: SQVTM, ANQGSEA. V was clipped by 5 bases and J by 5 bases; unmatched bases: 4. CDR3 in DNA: TGCAGCGTTCCCGGACAGGGTACCGGGGAGCTGTTTTTT. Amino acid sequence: CSVPGQGTGELFF.

CDR3: CASSYSTAGSLTNEQFF. The CDR3, as DNA: TGTGCCAGCAGTTACTCGACCGCCGGGAGCCTTACAAATGAGCAGTTCTTC. The chain joins TRBV6-5 to TRBJ2-1; a possible D gene is TRBD2 (6 bases). The ends were cut back, 0 bases at V and 7 bases at J, with 19 bases in the middle. CDR1 is MNHEY, CDR2 SVGAGI, per germline. The CDR3 runs to 17 residues.

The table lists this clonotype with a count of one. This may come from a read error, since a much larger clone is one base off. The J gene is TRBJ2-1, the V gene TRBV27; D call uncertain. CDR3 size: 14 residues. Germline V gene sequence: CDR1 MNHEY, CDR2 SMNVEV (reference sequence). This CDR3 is CASSLGPTYNDQFF. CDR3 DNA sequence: TGTGCCAGCAGTTTAGGACCGACCTACAATGATCAGTTCTTC.

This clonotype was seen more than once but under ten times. DNA of the CDR3: TGCAGTGCTAGAGATCCTAGGGGGGGCACAGATACGCAGTATTTT. This codes for CSARDPRGGTDTQYF. V gene TRBV20-1 combines with J gene TRBJ2-3; D may match TRBD1 or TRBD2 (6 bases each). Trimming pared 0 bases from V and 1 base from J, leaving 11 bases between. Germline values: CDR1 DFQATT, CDR2 SNEGSKA (reference sequence). This CDR3 region has 15 residues.

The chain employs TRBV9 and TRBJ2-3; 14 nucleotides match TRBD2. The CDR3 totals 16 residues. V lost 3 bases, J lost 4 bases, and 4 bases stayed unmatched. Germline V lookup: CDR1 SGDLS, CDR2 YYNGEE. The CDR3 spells CASSATTSGRADTQYF. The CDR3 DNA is TGTGCCAGCAGCGCCACGACTAGCGGGAGGGCAGATACGCAGTATTTT.

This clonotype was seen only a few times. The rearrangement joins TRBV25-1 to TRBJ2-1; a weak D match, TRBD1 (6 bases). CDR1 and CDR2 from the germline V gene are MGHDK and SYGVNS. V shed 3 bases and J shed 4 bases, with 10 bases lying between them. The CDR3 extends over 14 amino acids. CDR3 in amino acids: CASSDTGYYNEQFF. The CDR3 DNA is TGTGCCAGCAGTGACACAGGGTATTACAATGAGCAGTTCTTC.

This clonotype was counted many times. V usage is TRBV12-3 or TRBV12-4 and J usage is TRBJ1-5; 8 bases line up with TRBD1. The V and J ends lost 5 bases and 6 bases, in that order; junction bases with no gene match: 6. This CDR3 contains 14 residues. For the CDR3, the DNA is TGTGCCAGCAGTCTCCGACAGGGGCCTCAGCCCCAGCATTTT. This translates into CASSLRQGPQPQHF.

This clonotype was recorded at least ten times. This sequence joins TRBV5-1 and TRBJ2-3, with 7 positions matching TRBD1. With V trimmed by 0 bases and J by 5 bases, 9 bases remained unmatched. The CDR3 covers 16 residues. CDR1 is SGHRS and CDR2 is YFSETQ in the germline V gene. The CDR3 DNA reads TGCGCCAGCAGCTTGGCTGGCTCGGGACAGCTAGATACGCAGTATTTT. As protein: CASSLAGSGQLDTQYF.

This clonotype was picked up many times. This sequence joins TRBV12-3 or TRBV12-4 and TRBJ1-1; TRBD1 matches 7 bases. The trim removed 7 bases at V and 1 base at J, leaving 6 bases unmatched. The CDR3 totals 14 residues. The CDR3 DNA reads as TGTGCCAGCACCTTGACAGGGAGGAACACTGAAGCTTTCTTT. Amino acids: CASTLTGRNTEAFF.